This TCR beta chain was retrieved from a study of blood T cell repertoires in COVID-19. Study-level background: COVID-19 samples, acute and convalescent, were from the United States, Italy and Spain. Nucleic acid was either cDNA or gDNA, and it came from T cells, B-cell-depleted T cells, or PBMCs.

Germline V gene lookup returns CDR1 SGDLS and CDR2 YYNGEE. The trim removed 2 bases at V and 10 bases at J, leaving 5 bases unmatched. There are 13 residues in the CDR3. Original processing methods: Estimated nucleated cell counts came from reference gene primer amplification. TCRdb's table, derived via immunoSEQ multiplex PCR, lists solely in-frame clones and lacks some. V and J calls and clone size are as listed in that table; D and trimming were resolved from the DNA. This table holds 15,000 to 25,000 clones, roughly 93% found once. Sequencing was performed on peripheral blood. The chain employs TRBV9 and TRBJ2-7; the match to TRBD2 covers 11 bases. This TCR came from a woman aged 50 to 60 with active COVID-19. The CDR3 protein is CASSVGLAEIQYF. CDR3 sequence (DNA): TGTGCCAGCAGCGTGGGACTAGCGGAGATACAGTACTTC.